This T cell receptor (beta chain) was recovered during a study of blood T cell repertoires in COVID-19. Study in general: There were acute and convalescent COVID-19 samples, and they came from the United States, Italy and Spain. PBMCs, B-cell-depleted T cells, or T cells were the source of the cDNA or gDNA that made up the material.

In the authors' workflow: Amplified reference gene primers provided the basis for estimating nucleated cell counts. Sequencing used immunoSEQ multiplex PCR; TCRdb keeps in-frame clones, though not all of them. The V and J calls and clone size were taken over from that table, and D and trimming were inferred from the DNA. The data show about 150,000 clones, around 80% seen once. The CDR3 extends over 15 amino acids. V was shortened by 0 bases and J by 6 bases, with 14 bases between the two germline ends. The V gene's germline CDR1 is SGHRS and CDR2 YFSETQ. The sample holds one count of this clone. The sequence derives from a man in his 70s who had been exposed to COVID-19. The material sequenced was PBMCs or T cells enriched from blood (not recorded which). The V gene is TRBV5-1, the J gene TRBJ2-3, with D possibly TRBD2 on 6 matching bases. The CDR3 DNA is TGCGCCAGCAGCTTGGAGGGACTCCATTCCGATACGCAGTATTTT. It specifies CASSLEGLHSDTQYF.